This T cell receptor (beta chain) emerged from a study of T cells in Graves' hyperthyroidism and ophthalmopathy (dated by TCRdb to about 2019). Regarding the complete study: Peripheral blood was collected at initial diagnosis, before any treatment. To identify TCR V-J signatures that set the groups apart, the researchers used a discovery cohort of about a hundred patients, made up of 40 to 45 with Graves' ophthalmopathy and 57 with stable Graves' hyperthyroidism. An independent validation cohort of under 20 hyperthyroidism patients and approximately 17 patients who later progressed to ophthalmopathy tested prospective prediction of ophthalmopathy. The roughly 90 discovery patients were divided at random into training and test sets in a 7:3 ratio. In addition, the study compared T-cell repertoires in thyroid tissue and in blood from roughly six Graves' hyperthyroidism patients. After sampling, hyperthyroidism patients received methimazole starting at 30 mg daily, and ophthalmopathy patients received high-dose intravenous methylprednisolone. The paper describes TCR Vbeta CDR3 sequencing of around 130 peripheral blood samples, made up of about 41 ophthalmopathy patients, 70 to 75 hyperthyroidism patients and about 17 progressor patients.

Broad study findings and their caveats: No statistical method was used to set the sample size in advance, and investigators knew the group allocation. A 13 V-J signature model separated ophthalmopathy from stable hyperthyroidism, with roughly 88% sensitivity and roughly 84% specificity in cross-validation and 80%/75% in testing. Most expanded thyroid clonotypes (frequency above 0.001) were also detected in blood, a finding suggesting that blood repertoires may reflect thyroid immune responses. In validation, progression to ophthalmopathy was predicted by the model with approximately 67% sensitivity and under 85% specificity, a median of approximately 6.5 months before onset.

The TCR beta CDR3 regions were amplified from the RNA transcripts. A first-round RT-PCR of the TCR CDR3 used the HTBI primer set with the Qiagen OneStep RT-PCR kit. The libraries were constructed in a second round of multiplex PCR and then size-selected and purified. Paired-end sequencing of the libraries was performed with 100 bp reads on an Illumina HiSeq2000. Per the authors' processing: Raw data were processed with SOAPnuke, discarding reads with adapters, uncalled bases, mean Phred below 15, or no exact constant-primer or identifier match. COPE v1.2.5 was used to merge the high-quality paired reads, and each unique nucleotide sequence was defined as a clonotype. Clonotypes were aligned to IMGT TRBV, TRBD and TRBJ reference segments using MiTCR v1.1. The analysis was restricted to V-J combinations with a frequency above 0.0001, which together covered just over 98% of the repertoires. A TCS score was defined as the ratio between F50 (clonal expansion) and ExV (chaos), using BLOSUM62-based TCRdist between CDR3 peptides within each V-J. Welch's t-statistics and random forest reduced several hundred V-J features to 13, which were used in a naive Bayes classifier (R e1071). The Morisita-Horn index was used to measure how similar the thyroid and blood repertoires were. TCRdb trimmed the raw reads at Q25, called clones with MiXCR and kept productive beta chains. Rows with one shared CDR3 protein collapse into an entry with the most common genes and DNA. TCRdb's processing, not the authors', yielded these V and J calls. The sample includes about 840,000 distinct CDR3 sequences, with about two fifths observed a single time. The ten largest clonotypes hold more than 7% of the sample.

Graves' hyperthyroidism was defined as stable when no progression to ophthalmopathy occurred over 18 months of follow-up. Hyperthyroidism patients were newly diagnosed, had a disease duration of under 2 months, and were aged 18 to 65 years. Patients with uncontrolled infections, other autoimmune diseases, pregnancy or lactation were excluded. Diagnoses relied on clinical symptoms, serum thyroxine and TRAb, thyroid ultrasound and orbital computed tomography. Ficoll-Paque density gradient centrifugation was used to isolate PBMCs from around 9.1 ml of fresh peripheral blood. Total RNA was extracted using Trizol reagent, and RNA quality was assessed on an Agilent 2100 Bioanalyzer. At the junction V is shortened by 4 bases and J by 1 base, with 13 bases in between. Sequences MGHRA (CDR1) and YSYEKL (CDR2) are obtained from the germline V gene. The CDR3 goes from the cysteine to the phenylalanine over 15 residues. Left in the record is the CDR3 DNA by itself, 45 bases read in frame from the first base.

Regarding this clonotype: The target of this receptor is not known. Per-base qualities were not stored, and no clone one base away is much larger.

This TCR derives from a man between 18 and 35 years old with Graves' hyperthyroidism. The chain was built from TRBV4-1 and TRBJ1-1, with the D gene not confidently named. Material for sequencing was blood. The DNA is as follows: TGCGCCAGCAGCCCGAACCCGAACCCGAACACTGAAGCTTTCTTT. This is translated as CASSPNPNPNTEAFF.